This T cell receptor (beta chain) was recorded in a study of blood T cell repertoires in COVID-19. Study at large: Samples representing acute and convalescent COVID-19 were sourced from the United States, Italy and Spain. Sample material is recorded as cDNA or gDNA derived from T cells, B-cell-depleted T cells, or PBMCs.

Methods used by the authors: Estimates of nucleated cell counts were drawn from the amplification of reference gene primers. Repertoires were generated with immunoSEQ multiplex PCR, while TCRdb's copy carries only in-frame clones and drops some. The DNA was the basis for D and trimming; V, J and clone size are from that table. Here the sample spans approximately 61,000 clones, roughly 83% being singletons. CDR3 length: 15 amino acids. Looked up from germline, CDR1 is SGHRS and CDR2 is YFSETQ. Trimming removed 4 bases at V and 7 bases at J, with 20 bases between. Seattle patients were enrolled while actively infected and followed longitudinally.

The sample comprised peripheral blood. The chain couples TRBV5-1 to TRBJ1-2, with D perhaps TRBD1 (5 bases). The source of this sequence is a man aged 45-60 years with COVID-19, enrolled during active disease. CDR3 DNA: TGCGCCAGCAGCAGGGACCTCCAGACCGGGGGTGGCTACACCTTC. As protein: CASSRDLQTGGGYTF.